This T cell receptor beta chain was documented in a study of CD8 T cells in Susac syndrome. J was trimmed by 4 bases and V by 5 bases; bases with no gene match: 6. CDR1 and CDR2 (germline): SEHNR, FQNEAQ (reference sequence). The CDR3 spans 14 residues. Random hexamers primed reverse transcription of roughly 0.45 to 1 ug RNA. TCRdb passed the immunoSEQ multiplex PCR reads through MiXCR, listing each CDR3 protein once. The sample lists around 170,000 distinct CDR3 sequences; roughly 95% were seen once. The study sequenced TCR beta in blood CD8+ and CD4+ T cells. The V and J genes are TRBV7-9 and TRBJ2-7, with TRBD1 identical over 9 bases. Sequenced sample: CD8+ T cells from PBMCs. This clonotype originated in a human donor with multiple sclerosis. The CDR3 loop reads CASSRAGQGYEQYF. As DNA, the CDR3 is TGTGCCAGCAGCCGGGCGGGACAGGGTTACGAGCAGTACTTC.